Below, 23 T cell receptor beta chains from the same sample are listed, as sequenced in a study of identical twins. TCRdb recomputed calls from the 5' RACE reads with MiXCR, one row per CDR3 protein. This table has hundreds of thousands of distinct CDR3 sequences, approximately 13% appearing once. These data also formed part of another study, on yellow fever vaccine responses in identical twins.

Sequenced input: PBMCs. Every receptor here comes from a woman between 18 and 30 years old in good health.

This clonotype came up many times. V usage is TRBV5-1 and J usage is TRBJ1-5; the D gene is possibly TRBD1 (5 bases). The CDR3 runs 15 residues. Trimming took off 0 bases at V and 1 base at J, with 8 bases between the two ends. CDR1 is SGHRS, CDR2 YFSETQ, per germline. CDR3 protein: CASSLGDSSNQPQHF. Written as DNA, the CDR3 is TGCGCCAGCAGCTTGGGGGACTCAAGCAATCAGCCCCAGCATTTT.

This clonotype was seen more than once but under ten times. V and J are TRBV28 and TRBJ2-7; 9 bases match TRBD2. Germline V gives CDR1 MDHEN, CDR2 SYDVKM. This CDR3 region has 14 residues. With 7 bases clipped from V and 2 bases from J, the junction kept 6 bases outside the gene matches. Written as DNA, the CDR3 is TGTGCCAGCATCTTTAGCGGGGGCCCCTACGAGCAGTACTTC. Translation gives CASIFSGGPYEQYF.

This clonotype was found a few times. The chain has TRBV7-9 and TRBJ2-5; D is undetermined. In germline, CDR1 is SEHNR, CDR2 FQNEAQ (reference sequence). CDR3 length equals 15 residues. V dropped 1 base and J dropped 2 bases, with 11 bases sitting between them. The CDR3: CASSLGQTDQETQYF. CDR3 coding DNA: TGTGCCAGCAGCTTAGGTCAGACCGATCAAGAGACCCAGTACTTC.

This clonotype was found many times. The chain has TRBV12-3 or TRBV12-4 and TRBJ1-6; D call uncertain. CDR3 length: 13 residues. The V and J ends lost 3 bases and 8 bases respectively, with 8 bases between them. The CDR3 region has the DNA TGTGCCAGCAGTTTGGCCGAGGATTCACCCCTCCACTTT. Its protein is CASSLAEDSPLHF.

This clonotype was found a few times. The chain has TRBV10-3 and TRBJ2-3; perhaps TRBD2 as D (6 bases). The CDR3 consists of 14 residues. Germline assignment: CDR1 ENHRY and CDR2 SYGVKD. V lost 10 bases, J lost 2 bases, and 16 bases lay in between. In DNA, the CDR3 is TGTGCCACCTCTGCGCGGGATATCACAGATACGCAGTATTTT. Its protein product is CATSARDITDTQYF.

The gene calls are TRBV7-2 and TRBJ2-3, with D perhaps TRBD2 (6 bases). Per germline, CDR1 SGHTA and CDR2 FQGNSA. The length of the CDR3 is 15 residues. The ends were cut back, 5 bases at V and 1 base at J, with 13 bases in the middle. CDR3 loop: CASSQLGTGTDTQYF. The CDR3 DNA sequence: TGTGCCAGCAGCCAATTGGGGACTGGCACAGATACGCAGTATTTT.

The chain recombines TRBV5-1 with TRBJ2-1; TRBD2 aligns across 14 bases. The CDR3 extends over 15 amino acids. V lost 0 bases, J lost 9 bases, and 2 bases stayed unmatched. CDR1 SGHRS and CDR2 YFSETQ come from the germline V gene. The CDR3 nucleotides read TGCGCCAGCAGCTTGGAGGGGACTAGCGGGAGTGAGCAGTTCTTC. It yields the protein CASSLEGTSGSEQFF.

This clonotype was detected ten times or more. The chain couples TRBV7-3 to TRBJ2-2; TRBD1 matches at 11 bases. The germline V gene has CDR1 SGHTA and CDR2 FQGTGA. The CDR3 loop spans 15 amino acids. Trimming took 4 bases from V and 6 from J; bases not matched to a gene: 4. CDR3: CASSSRTGGSGELFF. In DNA form, the CDR3 reads TGTGCCAGCAGCTCCCGGACAGGGGGCTCCGGGGAGCTGTTTTTT.

This clonotype was picked up a small number of times. The chain has TRBV5-1 and TRBJ1-1; 7 bases are a match to TRBD1. This CDR3 region has 15 residues. Germline CDR1 reads SGHRS; CDR2 reads YFSETQ. The ends lost 4 bases at V and 1 base at J; junction bases unmatched: 7. The CDR3 DNA follows: TGCGCCAGCAGCCCAGGACAGGCTAGGAACACTGAAGCTTTCTTT. Translation: CASSPGQARNTEAFF.

This clonotype was observed a few times. The chain couples TRBV7-2 to TRBJ2-5; the D gene could be TRBD1 or TRBD2 (5 bases each). This CDR3 comprises 16 residues. The V gene lost 0 bases and the J gene lost 5 bases, with 16 bases spanning the gap. Germline-derived CDR1 and CDR2 are SGHTA and FQGNSA. Here the CDR3 DNA reads TGTGCCAGCAGCTTAGCTCCGGGACGTAGCCCGGAGACCCAGTACTTC. This encodes CASSLAPGRSPETQYF.

There are many counts of this clonotype. This sequence joins TRBV20-1 and TRBJ1-2; D gene ambiguous. Trimming shortened V by 3 bases and J by 4 bases, and 0 bases separated the two germline ends. The CDR3 totals 9 residues. Germline lookup yields CDR1 DFQATT and CDR2 SNEGSKA (reference sequence). Written as DNA, the CDR3 is TGCAGTGCTAGCTATGGCTACACCTTC. It is translated as CSASYGYTF.

This clonotype was recorded at least ten times. V and J are TRBV5-1 and TRBJ2-1, with a tentative D call TRBD2 (7 bases). The CDR3 spans 16 residues. Per germline, CDR1 SGHRS and CDR2 YFSETQ. Between the trimmed V and J ends, which lost 9 bases and 0 bases, there was a span of 19 bases. Here the CDR3 DNA reads TGCGCCACCTCCCGAGGGGGGGCAAACTCCTACAATGAGCAGTTCTTC. Residues: CATSRGGANSYNEQFF.

Many counts were recorded for this clonotype. The V call is TRBV20-1, the J call TRBJ1-1, with 7 bases aligning to TRBD1. CDR3 size: 12 residues. CDR1 is DFQATT and CDR2 is SNEGSKA in the germline V gene (reference sequence). The ends lost 5 bases at V and 4 bases at J; junction bases unmatched: 4. The CDR3: CSAHRGGTEAFF. The CDR3 bases are TGCAGTGCTCACAGGGGAGGCACTGAAGCTTTCTTT.

In its sample, this clonotype was seen a few times. The chain links TRBV18 to TRBJ1-4; 7 bases line up with TRBD1. Trimming at V came to 1 base and at J to 0 bases, leaving 5 bases not matched to a gene. Germline CDR1 and CDR2: KGHSH and LQKENI. CDR3 size: 17 residues. DNA for the CDR3: TGTGCCAGCTCACCACTACAGGGGAGTACAACTAATGAAAAACTGTTTTTT. This translates into CASSPLQGSTTNEKLFF.

The chain employs TRBV6-1 and TRBJ1-6, with D maybe TRBD1 (6 bases). CDR1 is MNHNS and CDR2 is SASEGT in the germline V gene. This CDR3 spans 14 amino acids. V lost 2 bases and J 10 bases, leaving 12 bases between the germline ends. The CDR3 reads CASSEKAQGSPLHF. CDR3 in DNA: TGTGCCAGCAGTGAAAAGGCGCAGGGGTCACCCCTCCACTTT.

This clonotype was picked up a small number of times. This chain connects TRBV4-2 to TRBJ2-1, with 9 positions matching TRBD2. CDR1 is LGHNA, CDR2 YNFKEQ, per germline. The V and J ends lost 0 bases and 4 bases, in that order; junction bases with no gene match: 4. The CDR3 length is 16 residues. The CDR3 region is CASSQDELAGYNEQFF. The CDR3 DNA reads TGTGCCAGCAGCCAAGATGAACTAGCGGGTTACAATGAGCAGTTCTTC.

This clonotype occurred many times. The chain couples TRBV4-2 to TRBJ2-1, with 11 bases aligning to TRBD2. CDR3 length equals 17 residues. Trimming cost V 1 base and J 2 bases; bases outside gene matches: 4. Per germline, CDR1 LGHNA and CDR2 YNFKEQ. CDR3 protein: CASSQASGGPTYNEQFF. As DNA, the CDR3 is TGTGCCAGCAGCCAAGCTAGCGGGGGGCCTACCTACAATGAGCAGTTCTTC.

This clonotype has at least ten counts. The chain couples TRBV4-1 to TRBJ2-2; unclear D gene. Deletions cut 1 base from V and 6 bases from J, with 15 bases between. The CDR3 runs 16 residues. Germline assignment: CDR1 MGHRA and CDR2 YSYEKL. The DNA of the CDR3 is TGCGCCAGCAGCCAAGGGGCGCCCGGAGCGCCCGGGGAGCTGTTTTTT. Its protein is CASSQGAPGAPGELFF.

This chain uses TRBV6-5 with TRBJ2-5; D perhaps matches TRBD1 (6 bases). V was clipped by 4 bases and J by 2 bases, with 17 bases between them. In germline, CDR1 is MNHEY, CDR2 SVGAGI. This CDR3 has 16 amino acids. The CDR3: CASSSGTGLRQETQYF. The CDR3 bases are TGTGCCAGCAGTTCCGGCACAGGGCTGCGTCAAGAGACCCAGTACTTC.

There are a few counts of this clonotype. The chain has TRBV29-1 and TRBJ2-1; 8 nucleotides align to TRBD2. Germline assignment: CDR1 SQVTM and CDR2 ANQGSEA. This CDR3 spans 11 amino acids. The trim removed 6 bases at V and 9 bases at J, leaving 4 bases unmatched. In DNA form, the CDR3 reads TGCAGCGTCCGTAGCGGGGCTGAGCAGTTCTTC. Its translation is CSVRSGAEQFF.

A few counts support this clonotype. A read error may account for a junction end that differs from germline. CDR3 in DNA: TGTGCCAGCAGTGAGCCCACAGGGGGGTCGCTCTTC. This encodes CASSEPTGGSLF. This chain links TRBV6-1 with TRBJ2-1, with TRBD1 matching over 8 bases. The CDR3 has 12 amino acids. Germline CDR1 MNHNS, CDR2 SASEGT.

This clonotype was seen only a few times. The CDR3 DNA reads as TGTGCCAGCAGCTCCAGAAAGGGGGCCACCTATGGCTACACCTTC. It is translated as CASSSRKGATYGYTF. The rearrangement joins TRBV13 to TRBJ1-2, with 7 nucleotides matching TRBD1. The V gene end was trimmed by 4 bases and the J gene end by 4 bases; junction bases not matched to a gene: 9. The CDR3 loop spans 15 amino acids. From germline, CDR1 is PRHDT and CDR2 FYEKMQ (reference sequence).

In its sample, this clonotype was seen a few times. This chain joins TRBV2 and TRBJ1-2; D gene uncertain. This CDR3 contains 13 residues. Per germline, CDR1 SNHLY and CDR2 FYNNEI. V shed 6 bases and J shed 4 bases, with 12 bases lying between them. The DNA of the CDR3 is TGTGCCAGCAGGGGTACAGAAAGCTATGGCTACACCTTC. It translates to CASRGTESYGYTF. Complete variable domain (other parts from reference TRBV2 and TRBJ1-2): EPEVTQTPSHQVTQMGQEVILRCVPISNHLYFYWYRQILGQKVEFLVSFYNNEISEKSEIFDDQFSVERPDGSNFTLKIRSTKLEDSAMYFCASRGTESYGYTFGSGTRLTVV.